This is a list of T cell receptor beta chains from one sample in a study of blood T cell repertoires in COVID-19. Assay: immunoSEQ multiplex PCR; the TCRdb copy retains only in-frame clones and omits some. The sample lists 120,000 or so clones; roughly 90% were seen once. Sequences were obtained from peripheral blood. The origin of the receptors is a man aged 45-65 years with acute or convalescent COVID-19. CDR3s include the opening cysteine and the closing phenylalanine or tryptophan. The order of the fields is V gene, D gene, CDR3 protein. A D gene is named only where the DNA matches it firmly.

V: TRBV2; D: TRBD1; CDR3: CASVWWTGSTDTQYF
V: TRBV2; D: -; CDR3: CASIFSSYNEQFF
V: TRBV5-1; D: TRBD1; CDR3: CASSPGQGVYYGYTF
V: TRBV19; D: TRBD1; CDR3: CASSIGQGAYEQYF
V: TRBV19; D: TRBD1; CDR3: CATALPQGAYGYTF
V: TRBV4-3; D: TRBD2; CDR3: CASSQDIAGGTQYF
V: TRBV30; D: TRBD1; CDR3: CAWSEDRGDNQPQHF
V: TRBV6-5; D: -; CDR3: CASFGGSDEKQFF
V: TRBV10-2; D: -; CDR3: CASSELRSDTEAFF
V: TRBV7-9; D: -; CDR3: CASSLGANSGNTIYF
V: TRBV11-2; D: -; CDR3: CASSVGHRLIATNEKLFF
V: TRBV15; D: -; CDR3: CATSRGDNSYEQYF
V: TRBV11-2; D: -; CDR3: CASSTAGLDREQYF
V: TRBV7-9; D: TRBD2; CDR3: CASSLAGLAGQETQYF
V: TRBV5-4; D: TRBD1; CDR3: CASSSDRAEKLFF
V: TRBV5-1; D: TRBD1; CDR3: CASSTGTGELLSF
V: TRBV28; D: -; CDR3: CASSLQSLGYGYTF
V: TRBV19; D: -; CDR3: CASSIGSRNIQYF
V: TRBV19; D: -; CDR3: CASSIGRESSTEAFF
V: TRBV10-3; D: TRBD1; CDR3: CAIKLTGGLNTEAFF
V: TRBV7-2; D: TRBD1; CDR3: CASSSIGTGNYEQYF
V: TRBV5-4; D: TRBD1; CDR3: CASRKDRGLVSPLHF
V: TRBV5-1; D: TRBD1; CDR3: CASSAQGAASYNEQFF
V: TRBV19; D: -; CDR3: CPKQQTRDGEQFF
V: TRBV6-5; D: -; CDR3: CATAQNRDPTYEQYF
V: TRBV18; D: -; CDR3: CASSPQGIQPQHF
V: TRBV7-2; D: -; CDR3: CASRTPGLFYGYTF
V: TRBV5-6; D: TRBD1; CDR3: CASSFGLTGTGWNTIYF
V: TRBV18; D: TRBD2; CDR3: CASSPRTSSRTQYF
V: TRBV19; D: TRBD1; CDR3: CASSIRTGHFTDTQYF
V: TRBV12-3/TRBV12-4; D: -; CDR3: CASTEYSNQPQHF
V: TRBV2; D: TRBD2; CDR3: CASSELRTSVETQYF